This T cell receptor beta chain is from a study of blood T cells in healthy people across ages (dated by TCRdb to between 2015 and 2016). Study-level background: In model experiments, template switching captured roughly one uniquely barcoded TCR beta cDNA molecule for every two T cells. The donors were split into four age groups: young (average 16 years), middle-aged (39), aged (62) and long-lived (under 90). To track age-related changes in TCR beta repertoire diversity, the study relied on deep sequencing normalized with unique cDNA molecular identifiers. Donors of different ages were randomly distributed across sequencing lanes to avoid experimental bias. Two additional independent replicas of 1 million unique cDNA reads from the same blood draw were analyzed for two donors (one aged 18 to 30 and one aged 80 or older). General findings and caveats noted by the study authors: There was a strong correlation between observed TCR beta diversity and the percentage of naive T cells measured by flow cytometry. Estimates of total diversity based on one million sequenced T cells were considered lower bounds and underestimates. Bulk unsorted PBMC profiling prevented conclusive comparison of naive and antigen-experienced compartments. The long-lived group showed more naive CD4+ T cells, fewer expanded clones and increased TCR diversity than the aged group, suggesting age selection. Because donor CMV infection status was unknown, age-related changes in expanded clonotypes were potentially confounded. Observed TCR beta diversity per million T cells fell roughly linearly with age, and a significant reduction was already apparent by age about 38.

Receptor amplification or capture employed 5' RACE. Sequenced on an Illumina HiSeq 2500. A second PCR of roughly 6 to 11 cycles was run with a J-beta primer mix and a sample-barcoded 5' primer. A unique molecular identifier was introduced onto each TCR beta cDNA molecule by a template-switch 5' adaptor carrying 12 random nucleotides. At least 2.5 million CDR3-containing paired-end reads were obtained from each sample. First-strand cDNA synthesis was performed from all RNA using the Mint cDNA synthesis kit, with priming by a TRBC-specific oligonucleotide. All cDNA was treated with uracil-DNA glycosylase and then went through a first 18-cycle PCR with the universal primers M1SS and BC2_uni_R. The original methods were these. Normalization of each sample was performed by random selection of 1 million high-quality reads, each carrying a distinct molecular identifier. Instead of being binned into consensus sequences, reads that shared molecular identifiers were thrown out. MiTCR, with a Q25 quality threshold and the strictest error-elimination algorithm, was used for CDR3 identification, clonotype clustering and error correction. A nonparametric unseen species model with Euler transformation was used to estimate lower-bound total TCR beta diversity. TCRdb ran its own pipeline on the public reads, namely fastp trimming at Q25 and MiXCR clone calling, and kept in-frame beta chains. Identical CDR3 proteins give one entry, which carries the most common genes and DNA. The V and J calls were determined by TCRdb, not by the authors. Across this sample there are about 1,800,000 distinct CDR3 sequences, with under 30% seen only once. About 7.7% of the sample comes from the top ten.

This clonotype was found a few times. The clone's antigen remains unknown. Base qualities are missing; no much larger clone stands one base away. The CDR3 spans 15 residues, from the cysteine through the phenylalanine. The CDR3 DNA has 45 bases and is translated from base 1. From V the trimming removes 4 bases and from J it removes 7 bases, while the gene matches leave 8 bases of the junction unaccounted for. CDR1 and CDR2 were assigned from the germline V gene as SGHRS and YFSETQ. Systemically healthy Caucasian individuals from Russia, around 38 in total and aged roughly 6 to 95 years, were included as donors. Each donor gave 8 to 10 milliliters of peripheral blood, drawn into EDTA-treated Vacutainer tubes. Ficoll-Paque density-gradient centrifugation was used to isolate PBMCs, with at least 6.5 million per sample. Trizol reagent was used to extract total RNA from the PBMCs, yielding at least 5.5 micrograms per sample. For every donor, an aliquot of PBMCs went through flow cytometry to measure the percentages of naive CD45RAhigh/CD27high T cells.

This receptor was obtained from a woman aged 25 to 39 in good health. The sequenced sample consisted of blood. This receptor chain uses TRBV5-1 and TRBJ2-1; TRBD2 aligns with 10 central bases. The CDR3 reads as follows: CASSPMTSGLNEQFF. DNA sequence: TGCGCCAGCAGCCCCATGACTAGCGGGTTGAATGAGCAGTTCTTC.